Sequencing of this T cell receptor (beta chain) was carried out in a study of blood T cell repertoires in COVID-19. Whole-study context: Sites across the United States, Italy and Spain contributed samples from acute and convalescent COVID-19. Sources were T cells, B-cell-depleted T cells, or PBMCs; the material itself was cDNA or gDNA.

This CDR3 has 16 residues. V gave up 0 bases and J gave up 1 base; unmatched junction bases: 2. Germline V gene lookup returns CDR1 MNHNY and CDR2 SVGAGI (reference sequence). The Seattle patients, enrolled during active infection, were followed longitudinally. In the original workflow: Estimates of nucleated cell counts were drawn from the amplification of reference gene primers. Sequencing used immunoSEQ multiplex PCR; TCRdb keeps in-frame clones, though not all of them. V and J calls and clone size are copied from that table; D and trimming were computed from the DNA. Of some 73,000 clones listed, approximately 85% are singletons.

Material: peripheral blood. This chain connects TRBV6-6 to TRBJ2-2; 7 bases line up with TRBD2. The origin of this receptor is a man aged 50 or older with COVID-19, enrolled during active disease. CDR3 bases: TGTGCCAGCAGTTACTCGTCTAGCGGGAACACCGGGGAGCTGTTTTTT. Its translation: CASSYSSSGNTGELFF.